This T cell receptor beta chain appears in the sequencing data of a study of blood T cell repertoires in COVID-19 (dated by TCRdb to 2020 to 2022). About the study as a whole: The collaborator samples originated in the United States, Italy and Spain and spanned the acute and convalescent phases of COVID-19. Where HLA class I and class II types were available, the types were taken from metadata supplied by the sample provider, not from assay-based typing. Samples came from the ongoing ImmuneRACE study (first 160 participants) plus 1,254 subjects from 6 global collaborators. The prospective study material was composed of cDNA or gDNA derived from T cells, B-cell-depleted T cells, or PBMCs. Nearly every sample came with metadata listing a de-identified subject ID, COVID-19 status, age in years and sex. The repertoires were released in a freely available public database meant as a resource for research on the immune response to SARS-CoV-2. Deeply sampled blood TCRbeta repertoires from subjects exposed to, actively infected with, or recovered from COVID-19 were included in the dataset. Overall results and qualifications from the work: Clinical and demographic metadata were provided uncurated, with the amount varying by source and participant.

Comments on this clone: Its binding antigen is unknown. There are no base qualities to consult, and no much larger clone falls within one base.

The CDR3 numbers 14 residues from cysteine through phenylalanine. The only DNA kept is the CDR3, 42 bases in frame from the first base. Reading the germline V gene gives CDR1 MNHNS and CDR2 SASEGT. For this chain, trimming is 3 bases at the V end and 2 bases at the J end, and the number of junction bases without a gene match is 2. Each collaborating institution followed its own protocols to collect whole blood in K2EDTA tubes. Collaborator samples were shipped for TCRbeta analysis as frozen whole blood, isolated PBMCs, or DNA extracted from either sample type. The immunoSEQ Assay, a bias-controlled multiplex PCR, was used to amplify TCRbeta CDR3 regions from genomic DNA. From the authors' description of their analysis: Within the assay, amplification of reference gene primers was used to estimate how many nucleated cells each sample contained. Sequence reads were collapsed and filtered to measure the absolute abundance of every unique TCRbeta CDR3 rearrangement. Productive Simpson clonality was computed per sample as the square root of Simpson's diversity index over productive rearrangements. This is the immuneACCESS table as TCRdb keeps it, with only in-frame sequences that have V and J called. A part of the clones is gone; compared with another copy, unresolved V genes explain less than half, and the rest is unexplained. The V and J calls and the clone size are those of that table, but D and trimming were determined from the DNA. The sample table shows 85,000 to 110,000 clones, and approximately 90% are seen once. The ten top clones hold over 15% of the sample.

The chain employs TRBV6-1 and TRBJ2-7, with TRBD2 matching 9 junction bases. The specimen was peripheral blood. This receptor was identified in a woman over 75 in a cohort sampled during active COVID-19. The CDR3 sequence is CASSDASGAYEQYF. The bases read TGTGCCAGCAGTGACGCTAGCGGGGCCTACGAGCAGTACTTC.